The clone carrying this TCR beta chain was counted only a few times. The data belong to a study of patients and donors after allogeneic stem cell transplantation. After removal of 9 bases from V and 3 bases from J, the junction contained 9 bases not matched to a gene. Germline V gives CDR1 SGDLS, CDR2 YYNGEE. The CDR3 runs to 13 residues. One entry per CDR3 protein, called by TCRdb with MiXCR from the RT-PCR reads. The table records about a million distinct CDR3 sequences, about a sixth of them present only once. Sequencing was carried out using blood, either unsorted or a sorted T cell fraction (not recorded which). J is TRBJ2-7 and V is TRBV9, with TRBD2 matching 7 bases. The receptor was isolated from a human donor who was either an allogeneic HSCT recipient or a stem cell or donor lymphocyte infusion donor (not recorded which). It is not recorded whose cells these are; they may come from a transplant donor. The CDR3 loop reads CANKGRGVYEQYF. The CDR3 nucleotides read TGTGCCAACAAAGGGAGGGGTGTCTACGAGCAGTACTTC.